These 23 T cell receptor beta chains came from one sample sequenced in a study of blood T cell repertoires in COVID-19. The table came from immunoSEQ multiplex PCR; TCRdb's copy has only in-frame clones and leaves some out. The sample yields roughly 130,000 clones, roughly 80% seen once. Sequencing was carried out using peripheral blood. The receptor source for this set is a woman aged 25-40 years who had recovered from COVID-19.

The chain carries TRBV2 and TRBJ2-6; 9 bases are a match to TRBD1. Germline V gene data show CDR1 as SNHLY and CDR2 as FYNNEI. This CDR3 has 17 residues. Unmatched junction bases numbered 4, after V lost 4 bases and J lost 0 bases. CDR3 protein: CASSVQDRGSGANVLTF. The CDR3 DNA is TGTGCCAGCAGTGTTCAGGACAGGGGCTCTGGGGCCAACGTCCTGACTTTC.

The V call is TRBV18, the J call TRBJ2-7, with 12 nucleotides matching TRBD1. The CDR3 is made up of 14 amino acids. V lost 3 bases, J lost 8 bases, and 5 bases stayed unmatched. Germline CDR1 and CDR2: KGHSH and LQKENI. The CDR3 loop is CASSPPGTGGQQYF. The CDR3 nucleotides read TGTGCCAGCTCACCCCCCGGGACAGGGGGCCAGCAGTACTTC.

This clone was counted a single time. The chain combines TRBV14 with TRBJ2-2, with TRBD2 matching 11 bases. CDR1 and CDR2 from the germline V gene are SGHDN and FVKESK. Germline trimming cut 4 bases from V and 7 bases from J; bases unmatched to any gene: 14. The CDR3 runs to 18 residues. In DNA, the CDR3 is TGTGCCAGCAGCCCCAGCCTCCTAGCGGGAGGTTTCGGCGGGGAGCTGTTTTTT. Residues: CASSPSLLAGGFGGELFF.

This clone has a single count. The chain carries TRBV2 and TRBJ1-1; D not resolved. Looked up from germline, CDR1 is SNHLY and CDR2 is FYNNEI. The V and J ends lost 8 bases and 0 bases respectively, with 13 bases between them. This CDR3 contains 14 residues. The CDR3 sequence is CASPPRGLNTEAFF. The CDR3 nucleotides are TGTGCCAGCCCCCCCCGAGGGCTGAACACTGAAGCTTTCTTT.

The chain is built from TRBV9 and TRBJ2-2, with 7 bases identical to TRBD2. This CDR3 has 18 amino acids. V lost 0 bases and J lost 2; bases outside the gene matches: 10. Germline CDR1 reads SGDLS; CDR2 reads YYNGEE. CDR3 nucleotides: TGTGCCAGCAGCGTAGCTCTTAGCGGGTTCGGTAACACCGGGGAGCTGTTTTTT. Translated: CASSVALSGFGNTGELFF.

In DNA form, the CDR3 reads TGTGCCAGCAGCCAAGATTCATGGACAGGGTACACTGAAGCTTTCTTT. Protein product: CASSQDSWTGYTEAFF. The genes are TRBV3-1 (or the pseudogene TRBV3-2) and TRBJ1-1; 8 nucleotides line up with TRBD1. The length of the CDR3 is 16 residues. The V and J ends lost 0 bases and 3 bases, in that order; junction bases with no gene match: 6. Germline CDR1 and CDR2: LGHDT and YNNKEL (reference sequence).

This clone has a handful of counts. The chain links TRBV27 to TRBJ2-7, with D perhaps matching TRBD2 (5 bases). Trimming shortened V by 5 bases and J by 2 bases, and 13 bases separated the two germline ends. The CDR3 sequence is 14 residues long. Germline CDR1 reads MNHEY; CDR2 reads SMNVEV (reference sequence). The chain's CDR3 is CASSPRVFPYEQYF. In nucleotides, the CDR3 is TGTGCCAGCAGTCCGAGGGTCTTTCCCTACGAGCAGTACTTC.

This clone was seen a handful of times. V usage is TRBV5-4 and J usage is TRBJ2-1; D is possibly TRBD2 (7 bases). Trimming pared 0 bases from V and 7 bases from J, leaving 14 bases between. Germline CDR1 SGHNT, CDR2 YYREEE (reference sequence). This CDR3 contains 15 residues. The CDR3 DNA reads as TGTGCCAGCAGCTTGGGCGGGGGCCAATGGAATGAGCAGTTCTTC. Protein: CASSLGGGQWNEQFF.

The CDR3 sequence: CASSERGSYGYTF. DNA for the CDR3: TGTGCCAGCAGTGAACGGGGAAGCTATGGCTACACCTTC. The chain is built from TRBV2 and TRBJ1-2; D is undetermined. The CDR3 contains 13 residues. The germline V and J ends were trimmed by 2 bases and 4 bases, with 8 bases remaining between them. Looked up from germline, CDR1 is SNHLY and CDR2 is FYNNEI.

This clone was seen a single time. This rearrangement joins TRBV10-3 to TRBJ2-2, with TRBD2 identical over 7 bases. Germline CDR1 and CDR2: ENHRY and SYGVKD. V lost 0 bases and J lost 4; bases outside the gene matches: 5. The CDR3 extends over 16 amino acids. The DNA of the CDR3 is TGTGCCATCAGTGAGTCGAAGGGAGGGTCCACCGGGGAGCTGTTTTTT. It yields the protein CAISESKGGSTGELFF.

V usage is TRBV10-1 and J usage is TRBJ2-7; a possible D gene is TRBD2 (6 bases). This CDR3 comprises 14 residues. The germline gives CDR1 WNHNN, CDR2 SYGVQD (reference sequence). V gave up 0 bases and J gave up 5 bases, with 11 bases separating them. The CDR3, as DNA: TGCGCCAGCAGTGAGTCGACTAGTCTCCACGAGCAGTACTTC. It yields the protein CASSESTSLHEQYF.

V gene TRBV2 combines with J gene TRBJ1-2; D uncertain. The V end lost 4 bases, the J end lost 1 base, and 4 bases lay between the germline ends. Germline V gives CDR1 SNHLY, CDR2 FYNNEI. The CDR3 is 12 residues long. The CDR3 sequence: CASSGSNYGYTF. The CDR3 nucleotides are TGTGCCAGCAGTGGGAGTAACTATGGCTACACCTTC.

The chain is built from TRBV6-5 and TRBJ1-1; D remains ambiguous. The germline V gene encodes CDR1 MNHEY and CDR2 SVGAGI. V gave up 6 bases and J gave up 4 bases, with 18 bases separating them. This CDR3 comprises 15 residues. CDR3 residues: CASRENVLAATEAFF. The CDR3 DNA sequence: TGTGCCAGCAGAGAGAACGTGTTAGCAGCCACTGAAGCTTTCTTT.

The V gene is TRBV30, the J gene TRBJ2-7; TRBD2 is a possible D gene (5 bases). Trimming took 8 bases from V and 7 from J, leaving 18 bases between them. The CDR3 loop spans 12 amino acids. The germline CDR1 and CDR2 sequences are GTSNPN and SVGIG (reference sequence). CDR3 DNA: TGTGCCGCCCAAGGATGGGAGAGGGAGCAGTACTTC. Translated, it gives CAAQGWEREQYF.

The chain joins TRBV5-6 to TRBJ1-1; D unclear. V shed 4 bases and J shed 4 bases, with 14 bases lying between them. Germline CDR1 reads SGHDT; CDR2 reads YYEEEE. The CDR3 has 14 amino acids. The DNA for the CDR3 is TGTGCCAGCAGCCAGTCGACCACAGCCACTGAAGCTTTCTTT. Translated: CASSQSTTATEAFF.

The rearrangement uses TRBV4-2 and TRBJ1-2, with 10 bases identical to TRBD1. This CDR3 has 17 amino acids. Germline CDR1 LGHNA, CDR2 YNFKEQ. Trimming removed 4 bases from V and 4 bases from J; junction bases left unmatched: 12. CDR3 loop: CASSLFTRRDRGYGYTF. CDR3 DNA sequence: TGTGCCAGCAGCCTTTTTACCCGGAGGGACAGGGGCTATGGCTACACCTTC.

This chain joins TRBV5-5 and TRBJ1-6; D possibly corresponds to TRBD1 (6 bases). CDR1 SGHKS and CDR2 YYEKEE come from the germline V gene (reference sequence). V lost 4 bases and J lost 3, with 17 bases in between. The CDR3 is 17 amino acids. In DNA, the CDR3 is TGTGCCAGCAGCCTGGGACATGGATTTGGCTATAATTCACCCCTCCACTTT. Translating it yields CASSLGHGFGYNSPLHF.

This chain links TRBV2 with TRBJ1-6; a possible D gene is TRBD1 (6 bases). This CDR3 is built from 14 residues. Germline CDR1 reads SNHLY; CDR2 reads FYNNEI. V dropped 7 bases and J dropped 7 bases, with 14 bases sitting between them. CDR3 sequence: CASKKGDLNSPLHF. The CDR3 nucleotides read TGTGCCAGCAAAAAGGGGGATCTGAATTCACCCCTCCACTTT. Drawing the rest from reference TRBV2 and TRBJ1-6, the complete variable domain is EPEVTQTPSHQVTQMGQEVILRCVPISNHLYFYWYRQILGQKVEFLVSFYNNEISEKSEIFDDQFSVERPDGSNFTLKIRSTKLEDSAMYFCASKKGDLNSPLHFGNGTRLTVT.

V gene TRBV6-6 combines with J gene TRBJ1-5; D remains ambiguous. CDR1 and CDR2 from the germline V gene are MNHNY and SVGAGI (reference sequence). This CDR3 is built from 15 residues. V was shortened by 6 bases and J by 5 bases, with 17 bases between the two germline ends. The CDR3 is CASSQGLGIDQPQHF. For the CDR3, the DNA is TGTGCCAGCAGCCAAGGGCTCGGGATTGATCAGCCCCAGCATTTT.

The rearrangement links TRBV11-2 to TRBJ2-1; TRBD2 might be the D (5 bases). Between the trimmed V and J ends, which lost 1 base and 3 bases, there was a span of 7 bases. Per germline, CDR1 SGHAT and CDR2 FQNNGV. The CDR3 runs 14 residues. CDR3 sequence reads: CASSLAGNYNEQFF. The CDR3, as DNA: TGTGCCAGCAGCTTAGCCGGGAACTACAATGAGCAGTTCTTC.

CDR3 region: CASRSTGLTNYGYTF. The CDR3 DNA reads TGTGCCAGCAGATCGACAGGACTTACTAACTATGGCTACACCTTC. The rearrangement uses TRBV27 and TRBJ1-2, with a possible D match to TRBD1 (6 bases). CDR3 length: 15 residues. V lost 6 bases and J 0 bases, leaving 14 bases between the germline ends. Germline loops: CDR1 MNHEY, CDR2 SMNVEV (reference sequence).

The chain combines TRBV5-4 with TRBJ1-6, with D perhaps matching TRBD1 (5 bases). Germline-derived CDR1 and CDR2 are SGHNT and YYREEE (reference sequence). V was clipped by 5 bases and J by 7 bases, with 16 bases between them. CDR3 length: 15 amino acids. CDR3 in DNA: TGTGCCAGCAGGAGCGGGACGGACGTGAATTCACCCCTCCACTTT. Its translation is CASRSGTDVNSPLHF.

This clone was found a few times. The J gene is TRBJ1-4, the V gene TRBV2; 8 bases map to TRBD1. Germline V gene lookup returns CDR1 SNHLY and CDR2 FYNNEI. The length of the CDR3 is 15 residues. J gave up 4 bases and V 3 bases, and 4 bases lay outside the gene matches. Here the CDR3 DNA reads TGTGCCAGCAGTGACCAGGGGGCGGGTAATGAAAAACTGTTTTTT. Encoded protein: CASSDQGAGNEKLFF.